Listed here is a single T cell receptor (beta chain). The antigen remains undetermined. This entry belongs to a study of T cell responses to AZD1222 COVID-19 vaccine. General study findings and limits: There were mostly white British donors and more females than males, and clonal diversity was possibly underestimated. When two AZD1222 doses had been given, Spike-specific TCR breadth and depth rose. At 160-218 and 743-854, vaccine-associated CD4 TCRs were dominant, and they spanned spike.

The assay was immunoSEQ multiplex PCR, and TCRdb's table has in-frame clones only and misses some. The sample shows some 140,000 clones, 93% of them seen only once. This specimen was peripheral blood, taken on day 0 of AZD1222 vaccination. This TCR was recovered from an adult in good health.

CDR3 sequence (DNA): TGTGCCAGTAGACAGGGGGCGCTAGCGGGTGAGCAGTTCTTC. This sequence encodes CASRQGALAGEQFF. V gene TRBV19 combines with J gene TRBJ2-1; possibly TRBD1 for D (9 bases). This CDR3 has 14 amino acids. The germline V gene encodes CDR1 LNHDA and CDR2 SQIVND (reference sequence). Trimming pared 6 bases from V and 9 bases from J, leaving 18 bases between. Looking up the rest from reference TRBV19 and TRBJ2-1 gives the full variable domain: DGGITQSPKYLFRKEGQNVTLSCEQNLNHDAMYWYRQDPGQGLRLIYYSQIVNDFQKGDIAEGYSVSREKKESFPLTVTSAQKNPTAFYLCASRQGALAGEQFFGPGTRLTVL.